Below, 25 T cell receptor beta chains from the same sample are listed, as sequenced in a study of T cells in Graves' hyperthyroidism and ophthalmopathy. There were TCR beta CDR3 regions amplified from RNA transcripts. A first-round RT-PCR of the TCR CDR3 used the HTBI primer set. TCRdb reanalysed the multiplex PCR reads using MiXCR and keeps one entry per CDR3 protein. The sample has about 840,000 distinct CDR3 sequences; over 35% are singletons. Material for sequencing was blood. The receptors were sampled from a man between 18 and 29 years old with Graves' hyperthyroidism.

This clonotype was picked up a small number of times. This chain uses TRBV5-1 with TRBJ1-2, with 8 nucleotides matching TRBD1. The CDR3 consists of 14 residues. V shed 5 bases, J shed 3 bases, and the junction held 6 bases outside the gene matches. CDR1 SGHRS and CDR2 YFSETQ come from the germline V gene. The CDR3 spells CASSSGQVHYGYTF. The DNA of the CDR3 is TGCGCCAGCAGTTCGGGACAGGTCCACTATGGCTACACCTTC.

The chain links TRBV6-5 to TRBJ1-4; TRBD1 is a possible D gene (6 bases). The CDR3 is made up of 15 amino acids. Trimming stripped 5 bases from V and 7 bases from J, with 17 bases between. Germline CDR1 and CDR2: MNHEY and SVGAGI. This chain's CDR3 is CASSRTGGGSEKLFF. DNA for the CDR3: TGTGCCAGCAGTCGCACCGGGGGCGGGAGTGAAAAACTGTTTTTT.

The V and J genes are TRBV7-8 and TRBJ1-1; unclear D gene. Germline V gives CDR1 SGHVS, CDR2 FQNEAQ. V lost 4 bases and J lost 0, with 12 bases in between. The CDR3 extends over 15 amino acids. Here the CDR3 DNA reads TGTGCCAGCAGCTGGCCTGGGCGGATGAACACTGAAGCTTTCTTT. It encodes CASSWPGRMNTEAFF.

This chain joins TRBV19 and TRBJ1-1; 7 bases align to TRBD1. CDR1 and CDR2 (germline): LNHDA, SQIVND (reference sequence). This CDR3 is built from 13 residues. V shed 5 bases, J shed 11 bases, and the junction held 11 bases outside the gene matches. Written as DNA, the CDR3 is TGTGCCAGTAGTGTAACAGGGGCTTACAAGGCTTTCTTT. Translated, it gives CASSVTGAYKAFF. The entire variable domain, with the rest obtained from reference TRBV19 and TRBJ1-1, is as follows: DGGITQSPKYLFRKEGQNVTLSCEQNLNHDAMYWYRQDPGQGLRLIYYSQIVNDFQKGDIAEGYSVSREKKESFPLTVTSAQKNPTAFYLCASSVTGAYKAFFGQGTRLTVV.

V and J are TRBV20-1 and TRBJ2-2, with 8 bases that match TRBD2. The V and J ends lost 1 base and 6 bases, in that order; junction bases with no gene match: 10. The CDR3 sequence is 16 residues long. The germline V gene has CDR1 DFQATT and CDR2 SNEGSKA (reference sequence). CDR3 bases: TGCAGTGCTAGAGGGGGCCTGGCGGGAGGCCCCGGGGAGCTGTTTTTT. Its protein is CSARGGLAGGPGELFF.

V usage is TRBV15 and J usage is TRBJ1-6; tentative D call: TRBD1 (6 bases). This CDR3 is 15 amino acids long. Between the trimmed V and J ends, which lost 2 bases and 7 bases, there was a span of 12 bases. CDR1 and CDR2 from the germline V gene are LNHNV and YYDKDF (reference sequence). CDR3 nucleotides: TGTGCCACCAGCAGAACCGACAGGAGAAATTCACCCCTCCACTTT. Protein product: CATSRTDRRNSPLHF.

The sample holds a few counts of this clonotype. J is TRBJ2-7 and V is TRBV20-1; tentative D call: TRBD2 (6 bases). V dropped 3 bases and J dropped 4 bases, with 13 bases sitting between them. CDR3 length: 13 amino acids. CDR1 DFQATT and CDR2 SNEGSKA come from the germline V gene (reference sequence). CDR3 nucleotide sequence: TGCAGTGCTAGGACGGGGGAACTATACGAGCAGTACTTC. This gives the protein CSARTGELYEQYF.

This clonotype showed up just once. The V gene is TRBV7-9, the J gene TRBJ2-5; no firm D call. CDR3 size: 13 residues. Trimming removed 6 bases from V and 0 bases from J, with 8 bases in between. Germline CDR1 SEHNR, CDR2 FQNEAQ (reference sequence). CDR3 DNA sequence: TGTGCCAGCAGTGACTGGGACCAAGAGACCCAGTACTTC. Residues: CASSDWDQETQYF.

This clonotype was observed at least ten times. The junction does not match germline at one end; this may be a read error. The J gene is TRBJ1-1, the V gene TRBV19; D unclear. This CDR3 contains 13 residues. CDR1 is LNHDA, CDR2 SQIVND, per germline (reference sequence). The CDR3 DNA follows: TGTGCCAGCAGTATCGAAGGAAACACTGAAGCTTTCTTT. It codes for CASSIEGNTEAFF. Full variable domain (remainder filled in from reference TRBV19 and TRBJ1-1): DGGITQSPKYLFRKEGQNVTLSCEQNLNHDAMYWYRQDPGQGLRLIYYSQIVNDFQKGDIAEGYSVSREKKESFPLTVTSAQKNPTAFYLCASSIEGNTEAFFGQGTRLTVV.

The chain has TRBV30 and TRBJ2-7; D is ambiguous. The germline gives CDR1 GTSNPN, CDR2 SVGIG (reference sequence). The length of the CDR3 is 15 residues. Between the trimmed V and J ends, which lost 2 bases and 1 base, there was a span of 15 bases. The CDR3 protein is CAWSWVGSASYEQYF. The CDR3 DNA follows: TGTGCCTGGAGTTGGGTAGGGTCTGCTTCCTACGAGCAGTACTTC.

This chain uses TRBV4-1 with TRBJ2-7, with 7 bases aligning to TRBD1. The CDR3 spans 13 residues. Per the germline V gene, CDR1 is MGHRA and CDR2 is YSYEKL. After removal of 3 bases from V and 4 bases from J, the junction contained 3 bases not matched to a gene. This CDR3 reads CASSHQQGYEQYF. DNA of the CDR3: TGCGCCAGCAGCCACCAACAGGGGTACGAGCAGTACTTC.

This clonotype was found a few times. V usage is TRBV29-1 and J usage is TRBJ2-3; D tentatively reads TRBD1 or TRBD2 (5 bases each). The CDR3 spans 11 residues. Germline V gene lookup returns CDR1 SQVTM and CDR2 ANQGSEA. Trimming pared 1 base from V and 8 bases from J, leaving 7 bases between. CDR3 residues: CSVEGDVTQYF. The CDR3 DNA sequence: TGCAGCGTTGAAGGGGACGTTACGCAGTATTTT.

This chain joins TRBV7-8 and TRBJ2-7, with unresolved D. Between the trimmed V and J ends, which lost 0 bases and 1 base, there was a span of 7 bases. The germline gives CDR1 SGHVS, CDR2 FQNEAQ. This CDR3 comprises 14 residues. This CDR3 is CASSLAHRSYEQYF. CDR3 sequence (DNA): TGTGCCAGCAGCTTAGCACACAGATCCTACGAGCAGTACTTC.

Concerning this clonotype: At one end the junction does not follow the germline gene, possibly because of a read error. CDR3 DNA: TGTGCCAGCAGTGACCTAGCGGGGCTCTCCTACGGGCAGTACTTC. Protein sequence: CASSDLAGLSYGQYF. The chain uses TRBV2 and TRBJ2-7, with TRBD2 matching over 9 bases. The CDR3 covers 15 residues. CDR1 and CDR2 from the germline V gene are SNHLY and FYNNEI.

This clonotype occurred a few times. The V call is TRBV7-9, the J call TRBJ2-7; weak D call: TRBD2 (5 bases). CDR1 SEHNR and CDR2 FQNEAQ come from the germline V gene (reference sequence). This CDR3 contains 14 residues. V lost 7 bases, J lost 3 bases, and 16 bases lay in between. For the CDR3, the DNA is TGTGCCAGCACCAACCTGGCGGCGGGCTACGAGCAGTACTTC. It is translated as CASTNLAAGYEQYF.

CDR3 DNA sequence: TGTGCCAGTAGTATTCTGGGGACCACAGCTAACTATGGCTACACCTTC. Translated, it gives CASSILGTTANYGYTF. The chain combines TRBV19 with TRBJ1-2; TRBD1 might be the D (5 bases). V was shortened by 3 bases and J by 0 bases, with 14 bases between the two germline ends. The CDR3 length is 16 residues. CDR1 is LNHDA, CDR2 SQIVND, per germline (reference sequence).

This clonotype was observed once. The chain combines TRBV5-1 with TRBJ2-2; perhaps D is TRBD1 or TRBD2 (5 bases each). There are 16 residues in the CDR3. Trimming removed 3 bases from V and 7 bases from J, with 19 bases in between. Germline CDR1 and CDR2: SGHRS and YFSETQ. The CDR3 protein is CASSSPRQGPVGELFF. The CDR3 coding sequence is TGCGCCAGCAGCTCCCCGCGTCAGGGACCCGTCGGGGAGCTGTTTTTT.

This chain joins TRBV9 and TRBJ1-2; D unclear. CDR3 length equals 15 residues. Trimming stripped 0 bases from V and 0 bases from J, with 9 bases between. Germline V gene sequence: CDR1 SGDLS, CDR2 YYNGEE. DNA for the CDR3: TGTGCCAGCAGCGTAGGTCCAGGAGCTAACTATGGCTACACCTTC. Amino acids: CASSVGPGANYGYTF.

This clonotype has more than one count but fewer than ten. The V and J genes are TRBV7-9 and TRBJ1-1; D may be TRBD1 (6 bases). The V gene lost 0 bases and the J gene lost 0 bases, with 17 bases spanning the gap. This CDR3 is built from 18 residues. The germline V gene encodes CDR1 SEHNR and CDR2 FQNEAQ (reference sequence). The CDR3 DNA reads TGTGCCAGCAGCTTAGCGCCGGGGGCGCTGGGGATGAACACTGAAGCTTTCTTT. It yields the protein CASSLAPGALGMNTEAFF.

This clonotype was counted once. This chain uses TRBV9 with TRBJ2-7; 9 bases are a match to TRBD1. The CDR3 totals 17 residues. Germline V gives CDR1 SGDLS, CDR2 YYNGEE. V was clipped by 0 bases and J by 3 bases; unmatched bases: 10. In DNA, the CDR3 is TGTGCCAGCAGCGTAGATGGGGGACAGGGAACGGGCTACGAGCAGTACTTC. Translated: CASSVDGGQGTGYEQYF.

The J gene is TRBJ1-1, the V gene TRBV19, with D unclear. Trimming left V 1 base short and J 1 base short, with 7 bases between. Germline-derived CDR1 and CDR2 are LNHDA and SQIVND (reference sequence). There are 14 residues in the CDR3. The CDR3 region is CASSIGSRNTEAFF. The DNA for the CDR3 is TGTGCCAGTAGTATAGGGAGCCGGAACACTGAAGCTTTCTTT.

In the case of this clonotype: A read error may explain this, as a much larger clone is one base away. The chain combines TRBV15 with TRBJ1-1; weak D call: TRBD1 (5 bases). Per the germline V gene, CDR1 is LNHNV and CDR2 is YYDKDF (reference sequence). CDR3 length: 16 amino acids. Trimming left V 4 bases short and J 4 bases short, with 19 bases between. The CDR3 DNA is TGTGCCACCAGCACCGAATTGGGGGAGAGGGCCACTGAAGCTTTCTTT. Protein: CATSTELGERATEAFF.

The sample holds a few counts of this clonotype. The rearrangement uses TRBV5-1 and TRBJ2-7; D is unclear. The CDR3 totals 13 residues. V was clipped by 4 bases and J by 5 bases, with 13 bases between them. Germline V gives CDR1 SGHRS, CDR2 YFSETQ. DNA of the CDR3: TGCGCCAGCAGCCTACCCGACGGACACGAGCAGTACTTC. It specifies CASSLPDGHEQYF.

The table lists this clonotype with many counts. The rearrangement links TRBV7-9 to TRBJ1-2; D is ambiguous. Per germline, CDR1 SEHNR and CDR2 FQNEAQ (reference sequence). Trimming pared 5 bases from V and 6 bases from J, leaving 16 bases between. The CDR3 loop spans 14 amino acids. The CDR3 spells CASSTTRTRNGYTF. The CDR3 DNA is TGTGCCAGCAGCACTACAAGGACGAGGAATGGCTACACCTTC.

The chain recombines TRBV2 with TRBJ2-2; no definite D call. Trimming stripped 6 bases from V and 4 bases from J, with 15 bases between. The CDR3 extends over 15 amino acids. Looked up from germline, CDR1 is SNHLY and CDR2 is FYNNEI. CDR3 bases: TGTGCCAGCAGCCCGGGCCCTTTCGGCACCGGGGAGCTGTTTTTT. Its protein product is CASSPGPFGTGELFF.